Listed here are 30 T cell receptor beta chains from one sample, sequenced in a study of CD8 T cells in ankylosing spondylitis. MiXCR, run by TCRdb on the 5' RACE reads, gives a single entry per CDR3 protein. The sample yields 210,000 or so distinct CDR3 sequences, 8.2% seen once. The sample comprised blood, either unsorted or a sorted T cell fraction (not recorded which). The receptors originated from a female donor with ankylosing spondylitis or in good health (not recorded which).

This clonotype was observed many times. J is TRBJ1-5 and V is TRBV20-1; no definite D call. Germline V CDR1 and CDR2: DFQATT, SNEGSKA (reference sequence). V was pared by 4 bases and J by 0 bases, with 19 bases between. The CDR3 spans 17 residues. The CDR3, as DNA: TGCAGTGCTACTCCTGCGGGCGGAGCGTATAGCAATCAGCCCCAGCATTTT. Translated, it gives CSATPAGGAYSNQPQHF.

This clonotype was seen at least ten times. The DNA for the CDR3 is TGCAGTGCTAGGATCCTAGGGGTGGGGGAGCAGTACTTC. Protein: CSARILGVGEQYF. This sequence joins TRBV20-1 and TRBJ2-7, with a weak D call TRBD1 (5 bases). Trimming shortened V by 3 bases and J by 7 bases, and 16 bases separated the two germline ends. This CDR3 is built from 13 residues. In germline, CDR1 is DFQATT, CDR2 SNEGSKA (reference sequence).

The chain couples TRBV7-4 to TRBJ2-2, with TRBD1 identical over 7 bases. CDR3 length equals 15 residues. CDR1 SGHVT and CDR2 SQSDAQ come from the germline V gene. V lost 8 bases, J lost 0 bases, and 6 bases stayed unmatched. CDR3 loop: CASGKGGTNTGELFF. DNA for the CDR3: TGTGCCAGCGGGAAAGGGGGCACGAACACCGGGGAGCTGTTTTTT. Together with reference TRBV7-4 and TRBJ2-2, the CDR3 gives the full variable domain: GAGVSQSPRYKVAKRGRDVALRCDSISGHVTLYWYRQTLGQGSEVLTYSQSDAQRDKSGRPSGRFSAERPERSVSTLKIQRTEQGDSAVYLCASGKGGTNTGELFFGEGSRLTVL.

The rearrangement uses TRBV29-1 and TRBJ2-6; D uncertain. Germline-derived CDR1 and CDR2 are SQVTM and ANQGSEA. The V end was cut by 6 bases, the J end by 1 base, with 13 bases between. The CDR3 length is 15 residues. In DNA, the CDR3 is TGCAGCGTCGGGCTGACCCAGTCTGGGGCCAACGTCCTGACTTTC. It specifies CSVGLTQSGANVLTF.

This clonotype was counted a few times. The J gene is TRBJ2-6, the V gene TRBV6-2 or TRBV6-3, with D perhaps TRBD1 (6 bases). The V gene lost 6 bases and the J gene lost 0 bases, with 15 bases spanning the gap. The CDR3 loop spans 17 amino acids. Germline-derived CDR1 and CDR2 are MNHEY and SVGEGT. CDR3 sequence: CASSLRDTDSGANVLTF. The CDR3 nucleotides are TGTGCCAGCAGCCTCCGGGACACCGACTCTGGGGCCAACGTCCTGACTTTC.

Note on this clonotype: A junction boundary mismatches the germline segment, possibly from a read error. The chain joins TRBV5-8 to TRBJ1-2; TRBD1 matches 7 bases. This CDR3 contains 14 residues. CDR1 is SGHTS, CDR2 YDEGEE, per germline. CDR3 coding DNA: TGTGACAGCTGCCCGACAGGGAGGGTAGAAGGCTACACCTTC. Translation: CDSCPTGRVEGYTF.

At least ten counts were recorded for this clonotype. This chain connects TRBV19 to TRBJ1-1; the match to TRBD1 covers 10 bases. The V gene's germline CDR1 is LNHDA and CDR2 SQIVND (reference sequence). The V and J ends lost 7 bases and 3 bases, in that order; junction bases with no gene match: 8. The length of the CDR3 is 15 residues. The CDR3 DNA sequence: TGTGCCAGTAACGACCGGGACAGGGGTCACACTGAAGCTTTCTTT. It yields the protein CASNDRDRGHTEAFF.

This clonotype was seen many times. V gene TRBV18 combines with J gene TRBJ1-4; D is perhaps TRBD1 (5 bases). In germline, CDR1 is KGHSH, CDR2 LQKENI. CDR3 size: 15 residues. V gave up 0 bases and J gave up 7 bases, with 12 bases separating them. CDR3 DNA: TGTGCCAGCTCACCACCCTCCCAAAGGGGTGAAAAACTGTTTTTT. Translated: CASSPPSQRGEKLFF.

This chain links TRBV20-1 with TRBJ2-7, with D unresolved. Germline V CDR1 and CDR2: DFQATT, SNEGSKA (reference sequence). This CDR3 spans 15 amino acids. Trimming took 3 bases from V and 0 from J, leaving 15 bases between them. DNA for the CDR3: TGCAGTGCTAGGGACGCTGCCCTTAGCTCCTACGAGCAGTACTTC. Encoded protein: CSARDAALSSYEQYF.

This clonotype was picked up many times. The rearrangement links TRBV6-2 or TRBV6-3 to TRBJ2-1, with D possibly being TRBD2 (5 bases). Trimming shortened V by 2 bases and J by 1 base, and 12 bases separated the two germline ends. Germline loops: CDR1 MNHEY, CDR2 SVGEGT. This CDR3 is 16 amino acids long. The CDR3 DNA is TGTGCCAGCAGTTACCCCCTAGCCCTTTCCTACAATGAGCAGTTCTTC. As protein: CASSYPLALSYNEQFF.

This clonotype was detected ten times or more. The chain joins TRBV20-1 to TRBJ1-2; D is possibly TRBD1 (6 bases). Trimming shortened V by 6 bases and J by 1 base, and 15 bases separated the two germline ends. This CDR3 has 14 residues. Germline CDR1 is DFQATT and CDR2 is SNEGSKA (reference sequence). The CDR3 DNA reads as TGCAGTGCGTTTTTGGGGGCCGATAACTATGGCTACACCTTC. Translation: CSAFLGADNYGYTF.

The J gene is TRBJ1-5, the V gene TRBV11-1; 12 bases agree with TRBD1. V lost 4 bases, J lost 0 bases, and 7 bases stayed unmatched. Per the germline V gene, CDR1 is SGHAT and CDR2 is FQDESV (reference sequence). There are 18 residues in the CDR3. DNA of the CDR3: TGTGCCAGCAGCTCCGGGACAGGGGGCCGACATAGCAATCAGCCCCAGCATTTT. It yields the protein CASSSGTGGRHSNQPQHF.

Comment on this clonotype: Possible read error: a much larger clone is one base away. Here the CDR3 omits its conserved ending phenylalanine or tryptophan, so a read error is the likely source. The chain has TRBV2 and TRBJ2-7; 7 bases align to TRBD1. The CDR3 contains 14 residues. Germline V gene lookup returns CDR1 SNHLY and CDR2 FYNNEI. V lost 10 bases, J lost 3 bases, and 12 bases stayed unmatched. CDR3 loop: CAITFTGDLYEQYL. The CDR3 region has the DNA TGTGCCATAACATTCACAGGGGACCTCTACGAGCAGTACCTC.

This clonotype was recorded at least ten times. The chain joins TRBV12-3 or TRBV12-4 to TRBJ1-3, with D possibly matching TRBD1 (6 bases). The CDR3 length is 15 residues. With 6 bases removed from V and 0 bases from J, the gap between germline ends came to 12 bases. DNA for the CDR3: TGTGCCAGCAGCACGGGGGCCCCCTCTGGAAACACCATATATTTT. Its protein is CASSTGAPSGNTIYF.

This clonotype was observed at least ten times. CDR3 DNA sequence: TGCAGTGCTAGATCTCTAGCGGATACCTACGAGCAGTACTTC. This codes for CSARSLADTYEQYF. The chain joins TRBV20-1 to TRBJ2-7, with 7 bases matching TRBD2. V shed 2 bases and J 2 bases; nucleotides not matched to a gene: 6. This CDR3 contains 14 residues. CDR1 is DFQATT and CDR2 is SNEGSKA in the germline V gene (reference sequence).

This clonotype showed up many times. The chain has TRBV30 and TRBJ2-1, with a weak D call TRBD1 (6 bases). The germline V and J ends were trimmed by 7 bases and 6 bases, with 13 bases remaining between them. The germline CDR1 and CDR2 sequences are GTSNPN and SVGIG (reference sequence). The length of the CDR3 is 12 residues. The CDR3 sequence: CALIQGFNEQFF. CDR3 bases: TGTGCCTTAATACAGGGATTCAATGAGCAGTTCTTC.

This clonotype came up many times. CDR3 nucleotides: TGTGCCAGCAGCCCTACCCTGGGGCGGGGCTACGAGCAGTACTTC. Translation: CASSPTLGRGYEQYF. V and J are TRBV7-2 and TRBJ2-7, with D perhaps TRBD2 (6 bases). The CDR3 consists of 15 residues. Trimming stripped 5 bases from V and 3 bases from J, with 17 bases between. In germline, CDR1 is SGHTA, CDR2 FQGNSA.

At least ten counts were recorded for this clonotype. The chain carries TRBV12-3 or TRBV12-4 and TRBJ2-2, with 7 bases lining up with TRBD1. This CDR3 is built from 17 residues. V was clipped by 5 bases and J by 4 bases; unmatched bases: 13. CDR3: CASSATITGVRTGELFF. CDR3 nucleotide sequence: TGTGCCAGCAGTGCTACGATAACAGGGGTGCGCACCGGGGAGCTGTTTTTT.

At least ten counts were recorded for this clonotype. The chain couples TRBV25-1 to TRBJ1-1; no clear D gene. Germline loops: CDR1 MGHDK, CDR2 SYGVNS. The CDR3 is 16 amino acids. V shed 6 bases and J shed 4 bases, with 21 bases lying between them. CDR3 protein: CASSGSQVGMGTEAFF. The CDR3 nucleotides read TGTGCCAGCAGCGGATCGCAGGTAGGGATGGGCACTGAAGCTTTCTTT.

In its sample, this clonotype was seen many times. This chain links TRBV12-3 or TRBV12-4 with TRBJ1-2; 11 nucleotides match TRBD1. CDR3 length: 16 amino acids. The V segment lost 3 bases and the J segment 4 bases; nucleotides outside the gene matches: 7. The CDR3 region is CASSFPGQGVGYGYTF. The CDR3 coding sequence is TGTGCCAGCAGTTTCCCGGGACAGGGGGTCGGCTATGGCTACACCTTC.

This clonotype was observed at least ten times. The V gene is TRBV29-1, the J gene TRBJ2-5; D not resolved. Per the germline V gene, CDR1 is SQVTM and CDR2 is ANQGSEA. There are 15 residues in the CDR3. Trimming cost V 5 bases and J 0 bases, with 16 bases left between them. The CDR3 DNA follows: TGCAGCGTTCAAAATGGGGTGGGCCACCAAGAGACCCAGTACTTC. Protein sequence: CSVQNGVGHQETQYF.

This clonotype was seen a few times. The gene calls are TRBV4-3 and TRBJ1-1; D is possibly TRBD1 (5 bases). This CDR3 is 15 amino acids long. CDR1 is LGHNA and CDR2 is YSLEER in the germline V gene. Deletions cut 0 bases from V and 4 bases from J, with 12 bases between. The CDR3 protein is CASSQEQGLGTEAFF. The DNA for the CDR3 is TGCGCCAGCAGCCAAGAGCAGGGTTTGGGCACTGAAGCTTTCTTT.

In this sample, this clonotype turned up many times. This chain uses TRBV5-1 with TRBJ2-1; D not certain. CDR1 and CDR2 from the germline V gene are SGHRS and YFSETQ. The CDR3 length is 14 residues. Between the trimmed V and J ends, which lost 0 bases and 8 bases, there was a span of 12 bases. The CDR3 DNA sequence: TGCGCCAGCAGCTTGGCTGGTAGAATCGATGAGCAGTTCTTC. Translation gives CASSLAGRIDEQFF.

This clonotype was seen at least ten times. The rearrangement uses TRBV7-2 and TRBJ2-5; TRBD2 matches 7 bases. Germline assignment: CDR1 SGHTA and CDR2 FQGNSA. Trimming at V came to 1 base and at J to 4 bases, leaving 6 bases not matched to a gene. This CDR3 has 15 amino acids. The CDR3, as DNA: TGTGCCAGCAGCTTAGAAGGTCCGGGAGGAGAGACCCAGTACTTC. It codes for CASSLEGPGGETQYF.

Many counts were recorded for this clonotype. The chain employs TRBV28 and TRBJ1-2; TRBD1 aligns across 8 bases. This CDR3 has 14 residues. Germline trimming cut 5 bases from V and 7 bases from J; bases unmatched to any gene: 9. Germline CDR1 reads MDHEN; CDR2 reads SYDVKM. The CDR3, as DNA: TGTGCCAGCAGTCGTCCGACAGGGGCAATTGGCTACACCTTC. This translates into CASSRPTGAIGYTF.

This clonotype was counted many times. CDR3 DNA: TGTGCCAGCAAAAAAAACACTGAAGCTTTCTTT. It codes for CASKKNTEAFF. The chain uses TRBV6-2 or TRBV6-3 and TRBJ1-1; no clear D. The CDR3 extends over 11 amino acids. Germline loops: CDR1 MNHEY, CDR2 SVGEGT. Trimming pared 7 bases from V and 2 bases from J, leaving 5 bases between.

This clonotype was seen ten or more times. This chain connects TRBV5-6 to TRBJ2-2; the D gene is possibly TRBD2 (5 bases). Trimming stripped 1 base from V and 7 bases from J, with 14 bases between. Germline CDR1 reads SGHDT; CDR2 reads YYEEEE. CDR3 size: 15 residues. The CDR3 region is CASSLSMLAGGELFF. DNA of the CDR3: TGTGCCAGCAGCTTGTCGATGCTAGCAGGCGGGGAGCTGTTTTTT. Full variable domain (remainder filled in from reference TRBV5-6 and TRBJ2-2): DAGVTQSPTHLIKTRGQQVTLRCSPKSGHDTVSWYQQALGQGPQFIFQYYEEEERQRGNFPDRFSGHQFPNYSSELNVNALLLGDSALYLCASSLSMLAGGELFFGEGSRLTVL.

About this clonotype itself: Because it lacks the conserved phenylalanine or tryptophan at the end, this CDR3 is likely a read error. The chain couples TRBV7-9 to TRBJ1-2; no clear D. The germline gives CDR1 SEHNR, CDR2 FQNEAQ (reference sequence). V lost 1 base to trimming and J lost 7 bases, with 10 bases between them. The CDR3 loop spans 13 amino acids. CDR3 DNA: TGTGCCAGCAGCTTAGGTGGGATTGGTGGCTACACCTCC. Amino acid sequence: CASSLGGIGGYTS.

The chain combines TRBV6-1 with TRBJ2-1; 14 bases match TRBD2. Trimming at V came to 4 bases and at J to 8 bases, leaving 19 bases not matched to a gene. The CDR3 consists of 20 residues. From germline, CDR1 is MNHNS and CDR2 SASEGT. The CDR3 sequence: CASSAYFIGTSGSLGDEQFF. CDR3 sequence (DNA): TGTGCCAGCAGTGCTTATTTTATCGGGACTAGCGGGAGTCTCGGAGATGAGCAGTTCTTC.

This clonotype appeared many times. This chain connects TRBV18 to TRBJ2-2; 12 positions agree with TRBD1. This CDR3 has 19 residues. Losses at the gene ends were 4 bases for V and 6 bases for J; bases not matched to a gene: 15. CDR1 and CDR2 from the germline V gene are KGHSH and LQKENI. In DNA, the CDR3 is TGTGCCAGCTCACAATCACCGGGACAGGGGGCCCCGAAGGCCGGGGAGCTGTTTTTT. Translated: CASSQSPGQGAPKAGELFF.